This TCR beta chain originates from a study of T cell responses to AZD1222 COVID-19 vaccine. In the study overall: Analysis merged second doses at about 4 or about 12 weeks.

Here immunoSEQ multiplex PCR was the method, and the copy in TCRdb shows in-frame clones only, minus some. The sample lists 150,000 to 200,000 clones, around 90% occurring once. The germline V gene has CDR1 SEHNR and CDR2 FQNEAQ (reference sequence). The trim removed 5 bases at V and 3 bases at J, leaving 5 bases unmatched. The length of the CDR3 is 16 residues. Whole-study results and caveats: Nearly half of spike-specific TCRs reportedly target unmutated variant regions. Increased Spike-specific TCR breadth and depth were observed after two AZD1222 doses. Clonal diversity may have been underestimated in mostly white British donors.

This clone was counted once. Antigen specificity is unknown. Specimen: peripheral blood, collected on day 0 of AZD1222 vaccination. The clonotype comes from an adult in good health. This chain uses TRBV7-9 with TRBJ2-1; 12 bases line up with TRBD2. The CDR3 nucleotides are TGTGCCAGCAGCCCGGGACTAGCGGGTCGCTACAATGAGCAGTTCTTC. This sequence encodes CASSPGLAGRYNEQFF.